These T cell receptor beta chains were read from a single sample in a study of blood T cell repertoires in COVID-19. Some clones are missing from TCRdb's copy, which holds only in-frame ones; the method was immunoSEQ multiplex PCR. Here the sample spans roughly 68,000 clones, approximately 90% being singletons. Material: PBMCs or T cells enriched from blood (not recorded which). The source is a middle-aged woman who had recovered from COVID-19. Each CDR3 is given with its conserved first and last residue. Fields, in order: J gene, clone size, V gene, D gene, CDR3 protein, CDR3 DNA. The D gene is left open where the match is weak. Clone size is not always given. Where it is, it says once, few, many or a class for expanded clones.

>TRBJ2-7|.|TRBV20-1|.
CSASERVSGEQYF
TGCAGTGCTAGTGAGAGGGTGAGTGGCGAGCAGTACTTC
>TRBJ2-2|.|TRBV9|TRBD2
CASSVTSGGAGGELFF
TGTGCCAGCAGCGTGACTAGCGGGGGGGCTGGCGGGGAGCTGTTTTTT
>TRBJ1-4|.|TRBV5-1|.
CASSYGGNEKLFF
TGCGCCAGCAGCTACGGAGGTAATGAAAAACTGTTTTTT
>TRBJ1-1|.|TRBV18|.
CASSLVDTEAFF
TGTGCCAGCTCACTAGTCGACACTGAAGCTTTCTTT
>TRBJ1-1|.|TRBV10-3|TRBD1
CAINRDRNTEAFF
TGTGCCATCAATCGGGACAGGAACACTGAAGCTTTCTTT
>TRBJ1-1|.|TRBV19|.
CASSDLRVGGEAFF
TGTGCCAGTAGCGATCTGAGGGTCGGGGGTGAAGCTTTCTTT
>TRBJ1-2|few|TRBV20-1|TRBD1
CSASSATGLWDGYTF
TGCAGTGCGAGTAGCGCGACAGGGCTTTGGGATGGCTACACCTTC
>TRBJ1-3|once|TRBV15|.
CATSRGRQLSGNTIYF
TGTGCCACCAGCAGAGGAAGACAGCTCTCTGGAAACACCATATATTTT
>TRBJ2-7|.|TRBV7-3|TRBD1
CASSLTGQGDYEQYF
TGTGCCAGCAGCTTAACGGGACAGGGGGACTACGAGCAGTACTTC
>TRBJ1-1|.|TRBV29-1|TRBD1
CSVGGGQASNTEAFF
TGCAGCGTGGGGGGGGGACAGGCCTCGAACACTGAAGCTTTCTTT
>TRBJ2-2|.|TRBV19|.
CASMTLGTANTGELFF
TGTGCCAGTATGACACTGGGCACTGCGAACACCGGGGAGCTGTTTTTT
>TRBJ2-7|.|TRBV6-5|.
CASSFLYEQYF
TGTGCCAGCAGTTTCTTATACGAGCAGTACTTC
>TRBJ2-3|few|TRBV27|.
CASSLYHAGQDTQYF
TGTGCCAGCAGTTTATATCATGCCGGTCAAGATACGCAGTATTTT
>TRBJ2-1|.|TRBV4-1|TRBD2
CASSPGLAGGPGINEQFF
TGCGCCAGCAGCCCGGGACTAGCGGGGGGGCCAGGGATCAATGAGCAGTTCTTC
>TRBJ2-7|.|TRBV27|.
CASSLAPGVSAYEQYF
TGTGCCAGCAGCCTGGCACCAGGGGTGAGCGCCTACGAGCAGTACTTC
>TRBJ1-4|.|TRBV3-1/TRBV3-2|.
CASSQSDTRTNEKLFF
TGTGCCAGCAGCCAAAGCGACACTAGAACTAATGAAAAACTGTTTTTT
>TRBJ1-2|few|TRBV10-2|TRBD1
CASSSGGAAGGYTF
TGCGCCAGCAGTTCAGGGGGCGCGGCTGGTGGCTACACCTTC
>TRBJ2-5|.|TRBV6-5|.
CASTLQGVAKETQYF
TGTGCCAGCACCCTCCAAGGGGTAGCAAAAGAGACCCAGTACTTC
>TRBJ1-1|few|TRBV6-1|TRBD1
CASSDWDRGNTEAFF
TGTGCCAGCAGTGATTGGGACAGGGGGAACACTGAAGCTTTCTTT
>TRBJ1-6|.|TRBV6-6|.
CASSYSRSSYNSPLHF
TGTGCCAGCAGTTACTCTAGGAGCTCCTATAATTCACCCCTCCACTTT
>TRBJ2-7|.|TRBV5-4|.
CASSSSAGDEQYF
TGTGCCAGCAGTTCTAGCGCAGGCGACGAGCAGTACTTC
>TRBJ2-4|.|TRBV15|.
CATSRVKGVDIQYF
TGTGCCACCAGCAGAGTGAAGGGGGTGGACATTCAGTACTTC
>TRBJ1-2|once|TRBV10-2|TRBD1
CASSEGQGRDGYTF
TGCGCCAGCAGTGAGGGACAGGGTAGGGATGGCTACACCTTC
>TRBJ2-5|.|TRBV5-1|TRBD2
CASGTSGGAGETQYF
TGCGCCAGCGGGACTAGCGGGGGGGCCGGGGAGACCCAGTACTTC
>TRBJ2-1|.|TRBV11-3|.
CASSLVSEEQFF
TGTGCCAGCAGCTTAGTATCTGAGGAGCAGTTCTTC
>TRBJ1-2|.|TRBV6-5|TRBD1
CASRGQGWGYTF
TGTGCCAGCAGGGGACAGGGCTGGGGCTACACCTTC
>TRBJ1-2|.|TRBV3-1/TRBV3-2|.
CASSSWTITNYGYTF
TGTGCCAGCAGCTCTTGGACAATCACTAACTATGGCTACACCTTC
>TRBJ2-5|.|TRBV27|TRBD2
CASSQGRVPQVETQYF
TGTGCCAGCAGTCAAGGGAGGGTCCCTCAAGTAGAGACCCAGTACTTC
>TRBJ2-3|.|TRBV5-1|TRBD1
CASREEQGGLTDTQYF
TGCGCCAGCAGGGAAGAGCAAGGGGGCCTCACAGATACGCAGTATTTT
>TRBJ2-7|.|TRBV7-8|TRBD2
CASSLVAGDLPVEQYF
TGTGCCAGCAGCTTAGTGGCGGGGGATCTCCCGGTAGAGCAGTACTTC
>TRBJ2-3|.|TRBV13|TRBD1
CASSPYRQGQDTQYF
TGTGCCAGCAGCCCATACCGACAGGGGCAAGATACGCAGTATTTT
>TRBJ2-7|.|TRBV9|TRBD1
CASSGGQGFRYEQYF
TGTGCCAGCAGCGGGGGACAGGGGTTCAGGTACGAGCAGTACTTC
>TRBJ2-7|.|TRBV27|TRBD1
CASSSDRGRHEQYF
TGTGCCAGCAGTTCGGACAGGGGGCGGCACGAGCAGTACTTC
>TRBJ1-1|.|TRBV15|.
CATSRARTEAFF
TGTGCCACCAGCAGAGCGAGGACTGAAGCTTTCTTT
>TRBJ1-5|.|TRBV5-5|.
CASSLSWTDINQPQHF
TGTGCCAGCAGCTTGTCTTGGACAGACATTAATCAGCCCCAGCATTTT
>TRBJ1-6|.|TRBV11-2|.
CASSLVATNNSPLHF
TGTGCCAGCAGCTTAGTCGCCACAAATAATTCACCCCTCCACTTT
>TRBJ1-2|.|TRBV27|.
CASSFNRGQSNGYTF
TGTGCCAGCAGTTTCAATCGCGGTCAGAGTAATGGCTACACCTTC
>TRBJ2-5|.|TRBV3-1/TRBV3-2|.
CASSQVVGSAGTQYF
TGTGCCAGCAGCCAAGTTGTTGGCTCAGCGGGGACCCAGTACTTC
>TRBJ2-1|once|TRBV9|.
CASSVSVNEQFF
TGTGCCAGCAGCGTATCGGTCAATGAGCAGTTCTTC